The 24 T cell receptor beta chains below come from one sample, sequenced in a study of shared clonotypes between healthy human individuals. Naive-designated CD8 cells lacked CD45RO, were positively enriched for CCR7, and omitted terminally differentiated effector memory CD45RA+ cells. TCRdb's copy holds only in-frame clones and misses some; the assay was immunoSEQ multiplex PCR. The data contain 1.5 million to 2.5 million clones, about 95% of them seen just once; the ten biggest clones take up roughly 1%. Specimen: naive CD8+ T cells sorted from blood. The receptors stem from a man between 18 and 29 years old in good health.

The chain combines TRBV4-1 with TRBJ1-2; D not resolved. Trimming shortened V by 0 bases and J by 0 bases, and 14 bases separated the two germline ends. This CDR3 has 17 residues. Germline V gives CDR1 MGHRA, CDR2 YSYEKL. Here the CDR3 DNA reads TGCGCCAGCAGCCAAGAGAGGAAAGACTACGCTAACTATGGCTACACCTTC. The encoded protein is CASSQERKDYANYGYTF.

This chain uses TRBV27 with TRBJ2-3; 14 nucleotides line up with TRBD2. Germline-derived CDR1 and CDR2 are MNHEY and SMNVEV (reference sequence). V gave up 1 base and J gave up 2 bases; unmatched junction bases: 5. The CDR3 extends over 18 amino acids. The CDR3, as DNA: TGTGCCAGCAGTTTATTGGGACTAGCGGGGGACTTCACAGATACGCAGTATTTT. This gives the protein CASSLLGLAGDFTDTQYF.

This chain joins TRBV21-1 and TRBJ2-7; the table's D call, TRBD1, has no DNA check behind it. TRBV21-1 is marked as a pseudogene. This CDR3 comprises 15 residues. This CDR3 reads CASSKEDRGFYEQYF. CDR3 coding DNA: TGTGCCAGCAGCAAGGAGGACAGGGGGTTCTACGAGCAGTACTTC.

Worth noting for this clone: This sample includes further DNA sequences coding for the same CDR3. The CDR3: CASSSDSSSYNEQFF. The DNA for the CDR3 is TGTGCCAGCAGCTCAGACTCCTCCTCCTACAATGAGCAGTTCTTC. The chain carries TRBV7-9 and TRBJ2-1; D remains unclear. Trimming stripped 4 bases from V and 0 bases from J, with 10 bases between. The CDR3 is 15 residues long. Germline CDR1 reads SEHNR; CDR2 reads FQNEAQ (reference sequence).

This chain links TRBV5-6 with TRBJ1-1; 12 nucleotides match TRBD1. The V gene end was trimmed by 2 bases and the J gene end by 13 bases; junction bases not matched to a gene: 6. From germline, CDR1 is SGHDT and CDR2 YYEEEE. This CDR3 spans 13 amino acids. In DNA form, the CDR3 reads TGTGCCAGCAGCTTCGGGGACAGGGGGCCCAATTTCTTT. This sequence encodes CASSFGDRGPNFF.

V gene TRBV29-1 combines with J gene TRBJ2-1; the match to TRBD1 covers 7 bases. The CDR3 spans 14 residues. Germline V gives CDR1 SQVTM, CDR2 ANQGSEA. Trimming took 0 bases from V and 9 from J; bases not matched to a gene: 8. The CDR3 coding sequence is TGCAGCGTTGAAGATTCCCGACAGGGTAGTGAGCAGTTCTTC. Amino acid sequence: CSVEDSRQGSEQFF.

Comment on this clone: Within the sample, other DNA sequences also encode this same CDR3. The CDR3: CASSLTGNLYEQYF. For the CDR3, the DNA is TGTGCCAGCAGTCTGACAGGGAACTTATACGAGCAGTACTTC. This chain links TRBV27 with TRBJ2-7, with 7 bases aligning to TRBD1. V lost 5 bases, J lost 4 bases, and 8 bases stayed unmatched. The CDR3 length is 14 residues. CDR1 MNHEY and CDR2 SMNVEV come from the germline V gene (reference sequence).

V is TRBV6-1 and J is TRBJ1-1; no clear D. Germline assignment: CDR1 MNHNS and CDR2 SASEGT. Trimming took 1 base from V and 3 from J, leaving 6 bases between them. The CDR3 spans 13 residues. DNA of the CDR3: TGTGCCAGCAGTGAAGACCGGGACACTGAAGCTTTCTTT. This encodes CASSEDRDTEAFF.

This clone was counted only a few times. The chain employs TRBV4-1 and TRBJ1-6, with D hard to call. The V gene's germline CDR1 is MGHRA and CDR2 YSYEKL. Trimming left V 1 base short and J 8 bases short, with 3 bases between. The CDR3 covers 12 residues. In nucleotides, the CDR3 is TGCGCCAGCAGCCAAGGGTATTCACCCCTCCACTTT. Amino acid sequence: CASSQGYSPLHF.

To note about this clone: At the DNA level, this CDR3 is encoded by other sequences in the same sample as well. V gene TRBV5-1 combines with J gene TRBJ2-2, with D tentatively TRBD1 or TRBD2 (5 bases each). Germline V gives CDR1 SGHRS, CDR2 YFSETQ. The length of the CDR3 is 15 residues. Trimming took 1 base from V and 3 from J, leaving 10 bases between them. CDR3 DNA sequence: TGCGCCAGCAGCTTGTTTCAGGGAGACACCGGGGAGCTGTTTTTT. Encoded protein: CASSLFQGDTGELFF.

The V gene is TRBV7-8, the J gene TRBJ2-7; 8 bases align to TRBD1. Germline CDR1 reads SGHVS; CDR2 reads FQNEAQ. The CDR3 has 15 amino acids. After removal of 2 bases from V and 4 bases from J, the junction contained 7 bases not matched to a gene. CDR3 region: CASSLPAGGYYEQYF. DNA for the CDR3: TGTGCCAGCAGCTTACCCGCAGGGGGCTATTACGAGCAGTACTTC.

The chain recombines TRBV5-8 with TRBJ1-2, with D perhaps matching TRBD1 (5 bases). The CDR3 consists of 14 residues. Looked up from germline, CDR1 is SGHTS and CDR2 is YDEGEE. V was trimmed by 4 bases and J by 6 bases, leaving 16 bases between them. This CDR3 reads CASSVGGLGDGYTF. DNA for the CDR3: TGTGCCAGCAGCGTGGGGGGTTTAGGGGATGGCTACACCTTC.

The CDR3 region has the DNA TGCGCCAGCAGCCCGTCCGGCAGCGGGACCGGGGAAGAGACCCAGTACTTC. Translation gives CASSPSGSGTGEETQYF. The rearrangement joins TRBV4-1 to TRBJ2-5; 7 nucleotides line up with TRBD2. The CDR3 runs to 17 residues. Germline V gene lookup returns CDR1 MGHRA and CDR2 YSYEKL. Trimming took 4 bases from V and 3 from J; bases not matched to a gene: 14.

V is TRBV25-1 and J is TRBJ2-7, with 10 positions matching TRBD2. The V segment lost 3 bases and the J segment 0 bases; nucleotides outside the gene matches: 8. Germline CDR1 MGHDK, CDR2 SYGVNS. The CDR3 runs to 17 residues. CDR3 nucleotides: TGTGCCAGCAGTGAGAGGCTAGCGGGAGCGAGCTCCTACGAGCAGTACTTC. This encodes CASSERLAGASSYEQYF.

This rearrangement joins TRBV19 to TRBJ2-7; a possible D gene is TRBD1 (6 bases). Trimming removed 6 bases from V and 0 bases from J, with 15 bases in between. The CDR3 loop spans 15 amino acids. Germline CDR1 LNHDA, CDR2 SQIVND (reference sequence). The CDR3 loop is CASRTGDASSYEQYF. Here the CDR3 DNA reads TGTGCCAGTAGGACAGGCGACGCTAGCTCCTACGAGCAGTACTTC.

V and J are TRBV14 and TRBJ1-3; unclear D gene. V dropped 2 bases and J dropped 2 bases, with 13 bases sitting between them. The germline V gene has CDR1 SGHDN and CDR2 FVKESK. The CDR3 totals 16 residues. Written as DNA, the CDR3 is TGTGCCAGCAGCCAACATCAGCGCGAACCTGGAAACACCATATATTTT. Its protein product is CASSQHQREPGNTIYF.

V and J are TRBV6-1 and TRBJ2-7; D remains ambiguous. This CDR3 comprises 10 residues. Trimming pared 7 bases from V and 4 bases from J, leaving 5 bases between. Germline V gene data show CDR1 as MNHNS and CDR2 as SASEGT. The CDR3 protein is CASNNYEQYF. The CDR3 DNA sequence: TGTGCCAGCAATAATTACGAGCAGTACTTC.

The genes are TRBV21-1 and TRBJ2-2; the D segment call TRBD2 is taken from the table without a DNA check. TRBV21-1 is assigned pseudogene status. The CDR3 consists of 17 residues. CDR3 in DNA: TGTGCCAGCAGCAAAAGGATGTCTAGCGGGAGCACCGGGGAGCTGTTTTTT. It is translated as CASSKRMSSGSTGELFF.

This chain links TRBV27 with TRBJ2-7, with D unclear. This CDR3 has 13 residues. CDR1 is MNHEY, CDR2 SMNVEV, per germline (reference sequence). Trimming shortened V by 5 bases and J by 5 bases, and 13 bases separated the two germline ends. CDR3 sequence (DNA): TGTGCCAGCAGTCCCCTCAGGCACCACGAGCAGTACTTC. This sequence encodes CASSPLRHHEQYF.

The V and J genes are TRBV9 and TRBJ1-2; D unclear. This CDR3 has 17 residues. Trimming took off 0 bases at V and 3 bases at J, with 18 bases between the two ends. Germline-derived CDR1 and CDR2 are SGDLS and YYNGEE. In nucleotides, the CDR3 is TGTGCCAGCAGCGTAGAATGGGCAGCCGAGCCTGACTATGGCTACACCTTC. Translating it yields CASSVEWAAEPDYGYTF.

The chain recombines TRBV4-1 with TRBJ2-5, with D tentatively TRBD2 (6 bases). Germline V CDR1 and CDR2: MGHRA, YSYEKL. The V end lost 1 base, the J end lost 1 base, and 10 bases lay between the germline ends. The CDR3 covers 15 residues. The CDR3 here is CASSQGLLAQETQYF. The CDR3 DNA follows: TGCGCCAGCAGCCAAGGGCTACTAGCCCAAGAGACCCAGTACTTC.

CDR3 in amino acids: CASRDRGLTDTQYF. In nucleotides, the CDR3 is TGTGCCAGTAGGGACAGGGGACTCACAGATACGCAGTATTTT. The gene calls are TRBV19 and TRBJ2-3; 9 nucleotides agree with TRBD1. In germline, CDR1 is LNHDA, CDR2 SQIVND (reference sequence). The V and J ends lost 6 bases and 2 bases, in that order; junction bases with no gene match: 3. The CDR3 has 14 amino acids.

This clone was observed a handful of times. The chain couples TRBV9 to TRBJ1-5, with 9 bases lining up with TRBD1. Germline values: CDR1 SGDLS, CDR2 YYNGEE. The length of the CDR3 is 14 residues. J lost 7 bases, V lost 4 bases, and 6 bases had no gene match. The CDR3 sequence: CASSPQGAGQPQHF. In DNA, the CDR3 is TGTGCCAGCAGCCCACAGGGGGCAGGACAGCCCCAGCATTTT. Full variable domain (rest looked up from reference TRBV9 and TRBJ1-5): DSGVTQTPKHLITATGQRVTLRCSPRSGDLSVYWYQQSLDQGLQFLIQYYNGEERAKGNILERFSAQQFPDLHSELNLSSLELGDSALYFCASSPQGAGQPQHFGDGTRLSIL.

The chain recombines TRBV13 with TRBJ1-1; perhaps TRBD1 as D (6 bases). Trimming stripped 10 bases from V and 11 bases from J, with 17 bases between. The CDR3 loop spans 11 amino acids. Germline V gives CDR1 PRHDT, CDR2 FYEKMQ (reference sequence). CDR3 nucleotide sequence: TGTGCCACTAACGAGGGGGTTCCGGCTTTCTTT. Translated: CATNEGVPAFF.